This TCR beta chain derives from a study of chemoradiotherapy in HPV16-positive cancers. Generated by immunoSEQ multiplex PCR, the TCRdb table keeps only in-frame clones and is missing some. The sample contains several thousand clones, roughly 91% of which appear only once. The CDR3 loop spans 11 amino acids. The ends were cut back, 6 bases at V and 6 bases at J, with 8 bases in the middle. CDR1 and CDR2 from the germline V gene are MNHEY and SVGAGI. This TCR was recovered from a human donor with HPV-associated anogenital cancer. Sequences were derived from tumor tissue, sampled from a patient who underwent chemoradiotherapy. The chain employs TRBV6-5 and TRBJ1-2; tentatively, D is TRBD1 (6 bases). CDR3 bases: TGTGCCAGCAGCGACAGGAATGGCTACACCTTC. It is translated as CASSDRNGYTF.